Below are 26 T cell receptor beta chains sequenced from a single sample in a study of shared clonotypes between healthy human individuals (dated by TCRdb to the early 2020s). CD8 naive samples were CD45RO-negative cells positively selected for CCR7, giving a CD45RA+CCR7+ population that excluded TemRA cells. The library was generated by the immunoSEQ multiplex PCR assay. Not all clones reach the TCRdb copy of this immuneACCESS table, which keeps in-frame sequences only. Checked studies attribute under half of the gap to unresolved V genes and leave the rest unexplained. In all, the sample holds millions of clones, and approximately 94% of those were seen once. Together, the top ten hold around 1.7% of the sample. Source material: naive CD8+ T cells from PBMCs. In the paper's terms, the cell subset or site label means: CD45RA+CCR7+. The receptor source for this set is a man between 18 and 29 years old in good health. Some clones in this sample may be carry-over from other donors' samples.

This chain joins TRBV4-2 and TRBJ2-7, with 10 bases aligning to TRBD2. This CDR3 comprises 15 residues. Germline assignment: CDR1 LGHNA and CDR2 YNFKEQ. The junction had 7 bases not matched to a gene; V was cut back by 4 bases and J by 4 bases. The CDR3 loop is CASSPLAGALYEQYF. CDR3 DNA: TGTGCCAGCAGCCCGCTAGCGGGAGCGCTATACGAGCAGTACTTC.

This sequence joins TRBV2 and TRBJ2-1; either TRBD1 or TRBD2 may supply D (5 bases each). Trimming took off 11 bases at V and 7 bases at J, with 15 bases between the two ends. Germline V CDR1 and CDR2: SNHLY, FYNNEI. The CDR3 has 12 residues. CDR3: CAAVEGQNEQFF. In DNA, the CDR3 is TGTGCCGCAGTTGAGGGGCAAAATGAGCAGTTCTTC. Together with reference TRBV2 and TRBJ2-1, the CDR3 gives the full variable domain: EPEVTQTPSHQVTQMGQEVILRCVPISNHLYFYWYRQILGQKVEFLVSFYNNEISEKSEIFDDQFSVERPDGSNFTLKIRSTKLEDSAMYFCAAVEGQNEQFFGPGTRLTVL.

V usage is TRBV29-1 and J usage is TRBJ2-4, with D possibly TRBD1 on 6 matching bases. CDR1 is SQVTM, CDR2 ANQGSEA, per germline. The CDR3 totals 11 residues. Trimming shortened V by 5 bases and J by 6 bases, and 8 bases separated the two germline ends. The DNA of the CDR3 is TGCAGCGTTAGGACAGCAAACATTCAGTACTTC. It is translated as CSVRTANIQYF.

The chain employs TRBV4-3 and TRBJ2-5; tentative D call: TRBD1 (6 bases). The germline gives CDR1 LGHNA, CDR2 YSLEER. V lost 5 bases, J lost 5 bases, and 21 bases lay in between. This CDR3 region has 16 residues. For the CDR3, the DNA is TGCGCCAGCAGCTTAGGCTGGTCAGGGGTCACGGAGACCCAGTACTTC. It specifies CASSLGWSGVTETQYF.

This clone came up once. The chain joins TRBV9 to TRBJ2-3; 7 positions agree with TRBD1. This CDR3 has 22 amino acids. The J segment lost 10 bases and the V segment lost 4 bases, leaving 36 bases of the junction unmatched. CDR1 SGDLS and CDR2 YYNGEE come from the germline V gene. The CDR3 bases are TGTGCCAGCAGCCCAAGTGGTCTCGGGGACAGAGGACCCGAATTTACCCATCGCGCGCAGTATTTT. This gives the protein CASSPSGLGDRGPEFTHRAQYF.

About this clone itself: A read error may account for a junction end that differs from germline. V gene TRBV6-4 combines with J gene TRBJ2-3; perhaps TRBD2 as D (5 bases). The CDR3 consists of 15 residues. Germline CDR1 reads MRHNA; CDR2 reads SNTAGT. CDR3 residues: CASSDSWRSTDTQYF. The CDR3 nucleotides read TGTGCCAGCAGCGACTCGTGGAGGTCCACAGATACGCAGTATTTT.

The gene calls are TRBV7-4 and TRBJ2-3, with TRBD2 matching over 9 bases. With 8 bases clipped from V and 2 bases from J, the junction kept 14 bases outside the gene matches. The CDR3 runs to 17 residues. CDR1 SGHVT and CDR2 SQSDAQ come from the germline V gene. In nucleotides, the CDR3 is TGTGCCAGCCTTACTAGCGGGCCCTCTATTCACACAGATACGCAGTATTTT. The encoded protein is CASLTSGPSIHTDTQYF.

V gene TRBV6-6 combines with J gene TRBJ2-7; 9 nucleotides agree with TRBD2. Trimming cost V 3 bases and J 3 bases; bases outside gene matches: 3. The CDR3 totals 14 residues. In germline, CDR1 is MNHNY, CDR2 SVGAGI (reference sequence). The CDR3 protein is CASSYFSGSYEQYF. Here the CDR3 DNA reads TGTGCCAGCAGTTATTTTAGCGGGAGCTACGAGCAGTACTTC.

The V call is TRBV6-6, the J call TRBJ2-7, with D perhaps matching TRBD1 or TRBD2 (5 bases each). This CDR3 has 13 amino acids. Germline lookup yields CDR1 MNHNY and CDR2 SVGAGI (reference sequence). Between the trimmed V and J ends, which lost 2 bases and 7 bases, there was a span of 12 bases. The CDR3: CASSYTGTLEQYF. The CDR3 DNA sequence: TGTGCCAGCAGTTACACCGGGACGTTGGAGCAGTACTTC.

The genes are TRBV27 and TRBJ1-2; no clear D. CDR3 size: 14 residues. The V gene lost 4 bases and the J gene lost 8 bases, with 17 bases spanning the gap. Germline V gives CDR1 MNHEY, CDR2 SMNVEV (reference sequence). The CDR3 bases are TGTGCCAGCAGTTCCCTCCGGGGTTCTGAAGGCTACACCTTC. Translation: CASSSLRGSEGYTF.

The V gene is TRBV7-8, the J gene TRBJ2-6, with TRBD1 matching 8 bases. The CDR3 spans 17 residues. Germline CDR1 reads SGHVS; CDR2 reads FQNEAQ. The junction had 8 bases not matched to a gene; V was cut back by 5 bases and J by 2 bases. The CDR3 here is CASSPQDRVPGANVLTF. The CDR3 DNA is TGTGCCAGCAGCCCCCAGGACAGGGTTCCTGGGGCCAACGTCCTGACTTTC.

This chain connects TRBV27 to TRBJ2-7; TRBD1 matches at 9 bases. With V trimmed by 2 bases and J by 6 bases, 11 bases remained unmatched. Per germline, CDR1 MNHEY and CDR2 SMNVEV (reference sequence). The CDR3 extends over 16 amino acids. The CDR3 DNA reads TGTGCCAGCAGTTTAAGCCCAGGGACAGGGTGGGTCGAGCAGTACTTC. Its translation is CASSLSPGTGWVEQYF.

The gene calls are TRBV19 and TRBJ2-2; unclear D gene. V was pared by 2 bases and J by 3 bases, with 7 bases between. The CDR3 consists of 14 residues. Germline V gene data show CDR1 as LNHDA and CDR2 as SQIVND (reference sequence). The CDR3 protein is CASSISGYTGELFF. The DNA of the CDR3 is TGTGCCAGTAGTATAAGTGGGTACACCGGGGAGCTGTTTTTT.

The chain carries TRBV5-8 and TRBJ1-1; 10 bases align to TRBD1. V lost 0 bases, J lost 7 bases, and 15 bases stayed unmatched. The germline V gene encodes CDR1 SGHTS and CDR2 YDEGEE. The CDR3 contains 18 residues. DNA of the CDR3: TGTGCCAGCAGCTTGGTAGTTTCGGTTAGGGACAGGGGCCTTGAAGCTTTCTTT. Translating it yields CASSLVVSVRDRGLEAFF.

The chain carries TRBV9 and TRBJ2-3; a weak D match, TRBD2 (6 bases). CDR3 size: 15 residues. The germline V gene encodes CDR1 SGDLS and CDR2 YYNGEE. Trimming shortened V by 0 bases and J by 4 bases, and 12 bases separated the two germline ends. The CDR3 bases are TGTGCCAGCAGCGTAGGGGCGGGAAGTGCAGATACGCAGTATTTT. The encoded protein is CASSVGAGSADTQYF.

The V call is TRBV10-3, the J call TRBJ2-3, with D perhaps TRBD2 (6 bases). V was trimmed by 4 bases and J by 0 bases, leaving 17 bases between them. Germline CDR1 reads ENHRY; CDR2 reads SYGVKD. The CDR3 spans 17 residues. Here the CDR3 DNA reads TGTGCCATCAGTGTTAAGGGACTCAGGTCTAGCACAGATACGCAGTATTTT. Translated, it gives CAISVKGLRSSTDTQYF.

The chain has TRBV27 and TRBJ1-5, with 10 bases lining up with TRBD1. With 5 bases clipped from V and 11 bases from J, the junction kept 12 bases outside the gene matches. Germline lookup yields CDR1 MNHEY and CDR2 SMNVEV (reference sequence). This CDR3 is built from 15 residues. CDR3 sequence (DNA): TGTGCCAGCAGTCCGGGGGACAGGGGATTATGGGCCCAGCATTTT. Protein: CASSPGDRGLWAQHF.

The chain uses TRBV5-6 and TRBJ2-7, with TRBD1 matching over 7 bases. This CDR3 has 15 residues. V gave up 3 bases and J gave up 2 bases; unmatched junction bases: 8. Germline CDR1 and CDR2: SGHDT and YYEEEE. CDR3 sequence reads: CASSSYRGVPYEQYF. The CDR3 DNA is TGTGCCAGCAGCTCCTACAGGGGTGTACCCTACGAGCAGTACTTC.

In DNA form, the CDR3 reads TGTGCCAGCAGCGCAGACCGGGGGGCCTACGAGCAGTACTTC. Translating it yields CASSADRGAYEQYF. J is TRBJ2-7 and V is TRBV9; TRBD2 matches at 7 bases. CDR3 length: 14 amino acids. Germline V gene lookup returns CDR1 SGDLS and CDR2 YYNGEE. V shed 3 bases, J shed 2 bases, and the junction held 5 bases outside the gene matches.

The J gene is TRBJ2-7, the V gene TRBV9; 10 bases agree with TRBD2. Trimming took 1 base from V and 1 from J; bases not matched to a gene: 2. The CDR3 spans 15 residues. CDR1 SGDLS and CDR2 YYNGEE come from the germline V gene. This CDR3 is CASSVQAGGSYEQYF. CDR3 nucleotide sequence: TGTGCCAGCAGCGTACAAGCGGGAGGGTCCTACGAGCAGTACTTC.

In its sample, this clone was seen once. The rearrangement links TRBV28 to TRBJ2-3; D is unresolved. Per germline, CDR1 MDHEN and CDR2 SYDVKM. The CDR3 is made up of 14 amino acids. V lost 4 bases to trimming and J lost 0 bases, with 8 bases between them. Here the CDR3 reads CASSWSQSTDTQYF. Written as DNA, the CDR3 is TGTGCCAGCAGTTGGTCCCAGAGCACAGATACGCAGTATTTT.

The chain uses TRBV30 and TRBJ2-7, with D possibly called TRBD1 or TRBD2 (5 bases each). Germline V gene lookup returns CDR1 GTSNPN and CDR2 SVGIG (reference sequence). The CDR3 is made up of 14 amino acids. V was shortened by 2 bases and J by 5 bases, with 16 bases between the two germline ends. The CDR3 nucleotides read TGTGCCTGGAGTTTTGATGGCAGGGACCACGAGCAGTACTTC. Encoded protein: CAWSFDGRDHEQYF.

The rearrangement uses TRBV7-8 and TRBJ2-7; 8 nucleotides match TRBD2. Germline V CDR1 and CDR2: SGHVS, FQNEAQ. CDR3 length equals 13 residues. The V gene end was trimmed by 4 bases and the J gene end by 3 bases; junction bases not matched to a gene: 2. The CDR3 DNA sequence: TGTGCCAGCAGCTCCGGGAGGGGCTACGAGCAGTACTTC. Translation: CASSSGRGYEQYF.

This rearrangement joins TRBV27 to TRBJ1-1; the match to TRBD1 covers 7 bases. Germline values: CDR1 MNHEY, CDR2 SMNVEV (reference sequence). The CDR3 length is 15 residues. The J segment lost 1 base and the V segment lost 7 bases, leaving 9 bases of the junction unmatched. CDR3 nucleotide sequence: TGTGCCAGCAACGACAGGGCGATTTGGAACACTGAAGCTTTCTTT. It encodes CASNDRAIWNTEAFF.

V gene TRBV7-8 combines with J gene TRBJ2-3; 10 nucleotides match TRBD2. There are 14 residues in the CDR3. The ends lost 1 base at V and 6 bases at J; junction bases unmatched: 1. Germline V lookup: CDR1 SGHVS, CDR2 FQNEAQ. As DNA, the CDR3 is TGTGCCAGCAGCTTAGAGCGGGAGGGCGATACGCAGTATTTT. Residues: CASSLEREGDTQYF.

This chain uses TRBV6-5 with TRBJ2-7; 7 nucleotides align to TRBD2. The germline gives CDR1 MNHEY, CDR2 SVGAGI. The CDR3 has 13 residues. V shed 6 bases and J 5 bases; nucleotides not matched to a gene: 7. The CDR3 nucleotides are TGTGCCAGCAGCGAGACTAGCAGCGACGAGCAGTACTTC. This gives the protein CASSETSSDEQYF.